A single sample is the source of the 18 T cell receptor beta chains below, sequenced in a study of shared clonotypes between healthy human individuals. Assay used: immunoSEQ multiplex PCR; TCRdb lists only in-frame clones, some missing. The table lists about 560,000 clones, around 78% of them singletons. Material for sequencing was PBMCs. These receptors were collected from a woman in her thirties or forties in good health. Some clones in this sample may be carry-over from other donors' samples.

Comment on this clone: Other DNA sequences in this sample translate to the same CDR3. The rearrangement links TRBV30 to TRBJ1-4; D ambiguous. CDR1 is GTSNPN and CDR2 is SVGIG in the germline V gene (reference sequence). V lost 3 bases to trimming and J lost 7 bases, with 9 bases between them. The CDR3 has 12 residues. As DNA, the CDR3 is TGTGCCTGGAGGACCGGAGGTGAAAAACTGTTTTTT. Its protein is CAWRTGGEKLFF.

V is TRBV9 and J is TRBJ1-3; D remains unclear. CDR3 length equals 12 residues. Germline CDR1 is SGDLS and CDR2 is YYNGEE. The ends were cut back, 4 bases at V and 9 bases at J, with 11 bases in the middle. This chain's CDR3 is CASSSNRGTIYF. DNA for the CDR3: TGTGCCAGCAGCTCCAACCGCGGCACCATATATTTT.

The V and J genes are TRBV15 and TRBJ2-1; perhaps TRBD1 as D (6 bases). The CDR3 totals 13 residues. The germline gives CDR1 LNHNV, CDR2 YYDKDF (reference sequence). Deletions cut 3 bases from V and 10 bases from J, with 13 bases between. The CDR3 sequence is CATSSDRFLEQFF. The CDR3 DNA reads as TGTGCCACCAGCAGCGACAGGTTTCTGGAGCAGTTCTTC.

The chain couples TRBV29-1 to TRBJ2-7, with D uncertain. Germline lookup yields CDR1 SQVTM and CDR2 ANQGSEA. This CDR3 is 11 amino acids long. V was pared by 4 bases and J by 3 bases, with 7 bases between. CDR3 in amino acids: CSVVDGYEQYF. In nucleotides, the CDR3 is TGCAGCGTTGTGGACGGCTACGAGCAGTACTTC.

The chain has TRBV5-1 and TRBJ2-5, with D perhaps TRBD2 (5 bases). V was shortened by 0 bases and J by 5 bases, with 11 bases between the two germline ends. CDR1 SGHRS and CDR2 YFSETQ come from the germline V gene. The CDR3 contains 14 residues. The CDR3 sequence: CASSLDEGKETQYF. In DNA, the CDR3 is TGCGCCAGCAGCTTGGATGAGGGAAAGGAGACCCAGTACTTC.

V and J are TRBV7-8 and TRBJ2-7; D is unclear. CDR1 is SGHVS and CDR2 is FQNEAQ in the germline V gene. The CDR3 runs to 16 residues. With 1 base removed from V and 2 bases from J, the gap between germline ends came to 15 bases. This CDR3 is CASSLGTTTGAYEQYF. The CDR3, as DNA: TGTGCCAGCAGCTTAGGGACGACAACTGGGGCCTACGAGCAGTACTTC.

The chain is built from TRBV12-5 and TRBJ1-1; no definite D call. Per germline, CDR1 LGHNT and CDR2 FRNRAP. CDR3 size: 15 residues. Trimming took 5 bases from V and 1 from J, leaving 14 bases between them. CDR3 nucleotides: TGTGCTAGTGGTGCGGGCCCCACCGCGAACACTGAAGCTTTCTTT. Residues: CASGAGPTANTEAFF.

The V and J genes are TRBV29-1 and TRBJ2-3, with 11 bases identical to TRBD2. V was clipped by 7 bases and J by 7 bases; unmatched bases: 10. The CDR3 is made up of 14 amino acids. The germline V gene has CDR1 SQVTM and CDR2 ANQGSEA. This CDR3 is CSGVLAGGSHTQYF. The CDR3 DNA sequence: TGCAGCGGTGTCCTAGCGGGAGGCTCCCATACGCAGTATTTT.

Comments on this clone: One end of the junction fails to match germline, which may point to a read error. Other DNA sequences from this sample encode an identical CDR3 as well. This chain links TRBV25-1 with TRBJ1-1, with D tentatively TRBD1 (5 bases). Per the germline V gene, CDR1 is MGHDK and CDR2 is SYGVNS. There are 12 residues in the CDR3. The CDR3 nucleotides read TGTGCCAGCAGTCGGAATGAAGGGGAAGCCTTCTTT. The encoded protein is CASSRNEGEAFF.

The chain is built from TRBV15 and TRBJ2-3, with 7 bases fitting TRBD2. The CDR3 is made up of 16 amino acids. Germline CDR1 LNHNV, CDR2 YYDKDF (reference sequence). J was trimmed by 1 base and V by 0 bases; bases with no gene match: 4. CDR3 bases: TGTGCCACCAGCAGAGAGGGGACTACCCGCACAGATACGCAGTATTTT. The encoded protein is CATSREGTTRTDTQYF.

This chain links TRBV11-1 with TRBJ2-3; the D gene is possibly TRBD1 (5 bases). The CDR3 totals 16 residues. Germline V gene lookup returns CDR1 SGHAT and CDR2 FQDESV (reference sequence). Trimming took off 0 bases at V and 3 bases at J, with 13 bases between the two ends. The CDR3 protein is CASSLAQGSRTDTQYF. DNA of the CDR3: TGTGCCAGCAGCTTAGCCCAGGGAAGTAGAACAGATACGCAGTATTTT.

The rearrangement links TRBV4-1 to TRBJ1-5; tentative D call: TRBD1 (5 bases). The CDR3 has 13 residues. With 1 base removed from V and 9 bases from J, the gap between germline ends came to 10 bases. CDR1 and CDR2 (germline): MGHRA, YSYEKL. The CDR3: CASSQVGGGPQHF. CDR3 nucleotides: TGCGCCAGCAGCCAAGTGGGCGGGGGGCCCCAGCATTTT.

In DNA form, the CDR3 reads TGCGCCAGCAGCTTGGATAGGGGTAACAATGAGCAGTTCTTC. Protein sequence: CASSLDRGNNEQFF. The chain combines TRBV5-1 with TRBJ2-1, with D maybe TRBD1 (5 bases). This CDR3 spans 14 amino acids. The V end was cut by 0 bases, the J end by 5 bases, with 9 bases between. The germline gives CDR1 SGHRS, CDR2 YFSETQ.

CDR3 nucleotide sequence: TGTGCCAGTAGTATGGGGAGGGGGCTTGGCACCGGGGAGCTGTTTTTT. As protein: CASSMGRGLGTGELFF. The rearrangement links TRBV19 to TRBJ2-2; the D gene could be TRBD1 or TRBD2 (7 bases each). Germline V gene lookup returns CDR1 LNHDA and CDR2 SQIVND (reference sequence). The CDR3 loop spans 16 amino acids. Trimming cost V 3 bases and J 4 bases, with 15 bases left between them.

V gene TRBV28 combines with J gene TRBJ2-1; perhaps TRBD1 as D (6 bases). The CDR3 length is 14 residues. Germline loops: CDR1 MDHEN, CDR2 SYDVKM. V lost 7 bases and J lost 4, with 14 bases in between. The CDR3 loop is CASTGTFTYNEQFF. CDR3 in DNA: TGTGCCAGCACCGGGACATTTACTTACAATGAGCAGTTCTTC. Full variable domain (outside the CDR3, taken from reference TRBV28 and TRBJ2-1): DVKVTQSSRYLVKRTGEKVFLECVQDMDHENMFWYRQDPGLGLRLIYFSYDVKMKEKGDIPEGYSVSREKKERFSLILESASTNQTSMYLCASTGTFTYNEQFFGPGTRLTVL.

Notes on this clone: This may be a read error, as it is one base from a much larger clone. CDR3 protein: CAGGLNQPQHF. The CDR3 DNA sequence: TGTGCCGGCGGCCTCAATCAGCCCCAGCATTTT. The chain couples TRBV27 to TRBJ1-5; D is undetermined. The V gene's germline CDR1 is MNHEY and CDR2 SMNVEV (reference sequence). V gave up 11 bases and J gave up 3 bases, with 8 bases separating them. This CDR3 is built from 11 residues.

V and J are TRBV7-2 and TRBJ2-3, with TRBD2 matching over 10 bases. Germline values: CDR1 SGHTA, CDR2 FQGNSA. Trimming removed 0 bases from V and 4 bases from J; junction bases left unmatched: 4. The CDR3 is 16 amino acids. Written as DNA, the CDR3 is TGTGCCAGCAGCTTAGCCCCTAGCGGGAGCGCAGATACGCAGTATTTT. Its protein is CASSLAPSGSADTQYF.

This clone was seen only a few times. This chain joins TRBV7-3 and TRBJ2-2; perhaps TRBD1 as D (6 bases). V lost 5 bases and J lost 5, with 15 bases in between. Germline CDR1 reads SGHTA; CDR2 reads FQGTGA. There are 15 residues in the CDR3. CDR3 bases: TGTGCCAGCAGCCCATCCGGGACAAATACCGGGGAGCTGTTTTTT. Residues: CASSPSGTNTGELFF.